This T cell receptor (beta chain) was found in a study of blood T cell repertoires in COVID-19. During active infection, Seattle patients enrolled and were then monitored through disease. This clone came up a few times. Produced via immunoSEQ multiplex PCR; TCRdb's table is partial and in-frame only. Of 150,000 to 200,000 clones in the sample, roughly 90% are singletons; the top ten hold about 4.8%. The sample taken for sequencing was peripheral blood. This receptor was identified in a man aged 30 to 45 with COVID-19, enrolled during active disease.

The CDR3 loop reads CAWGRDLDTEAFF. CDR3 nucleotide sequence: TGTGCCTGGGGCCGGGACTTAGACACTGAAGCTTTCTTT. V usage is TRBV30 and J usage is TRBJ1-1; maybe TRBD1 (5 bases). V was shortened by 5 bases and J by 3 bases, with 13 bases between the two germline ends. Germline CDR1 reads GTSNPN; CDR2 reads SVGIG (reference sequence). This CDR3 is built from 13 residues.